One sample yielded the 27 T cell receptor beta chains listed below, sequenced in a study of early T cells in non-severe SARS-CoV-2 infection. Each CDR3 protein is one row after TCRdb ran MiXCR on the 5' RACE reads. The sample shows 35,000 to 45,000 distinct CDR3 sequences, 6.8% of them seen only once. The specimen comprised whole blood, sampled at baseline. Source of these receptors: an adult who was a healthcare worker with PCR-confirmed SARS-CoV-2 infection or an uninfected control (not recorded which).

This clonotype appeared many times. The chain has TRBV7-9 and TRBJ1-5, with unresolved D. Germline assignment: CDR1 SEHNR and CDR2 FQNEAQ (reference sequence). The CDR3 covers 13 residues. V lost 4 bases and J lost 0, with 4 bases in between. CDR3 sequence: CASSSTSNQPQHF. The CDR3, as DNA: TGTGCCAGCAGCTCCACTAGCAATCAGCCCCAGCATTTT. Complete variable domain (other parts from reference TRBV7-9 and TRBJ1-5): DTGVSQNPRHKITKRGQNVTFRCDPISEHNRLYWYRQTLGQGPEFLTYFQNEAQLEKSRLLSDRFSAERPKGSFSTLEIQRTEQGDSAMYLCASSSTSNQPQHFGDGTRLSIL.

This clonotype was counted many times. J is TRBJ1-5 and V is TRBV5-1; D remains ambiguous. The germline CDR1 and CDR2 sequences are SGHRS and YFSETQ. Trimming pared 0 bases from V and 5 bases from J, leaving 6 bases between. The CDR3 length is 13 residues. As DNA, the CDR3 is TGCGCCAGCAGCTTGGAGCCCGATCAGCCCCAGCATTTT. Residues: CASSLEPDQPQHF. The full variable domain, completed using reference TRBV5-1 and TRBJ1-5, is KAGVTQTPRYLIKTRGQQVTLSCSPISGHRSVSWYQQTPGQGLQFLFEYFSETQRNKGNFPGRFSGRQFSNSRSEMNVSTLELGDSALYLCASSLEPDQPQHFGDGTRLSIL.

This clonotype occurred many times. The chain links TRBV4-3 to TRBJ2-5; D ambiguous. The ends were cut back, 1 base at V and 0 bases at J, with 6 bases in the middle. The length of the CDR3 is 14 residues. Germline V gene data show CDR1 as LGHNA and CDR2 as YSLEER. The DNA of the CDR3 is TGCGCCAGCAGCCAAGGAGGAAACCAAGAGACCCAGTACTTC. This gives the protein CASSQGGNQETQYF.

This clonotype was seen only a few times. The chain joins TRBV7-3 to TRBJ2-3, with TRBD1 identical over 7 bases. CDR1 is SGHTA and CDR2 is FQGTGA in the germline V gene. V lost 5 bases, J lost 2 bases, and 7 bases stayed unmatched. The CDR3 runs 15 residues. The CDR3 region is CASSPQGTATDTQYF. The DNA of the CDR3 is TGTGCCAGCAGCCCACAGGGGACCGCCACAGATACGCAGTATTTT.

This clonotype occurred many times. The V and J genes are TRBV10-3 and TRBJ2-5; D gene uncertain. Trimming took off 2 bases at V and 4 bases at J, with 5 bases between the two ends. In germline, CDR1 is ENHRY, CDR2 SYGVKD. The CDR3 length is 12 residues. The CDR3 nucleotides are TGTGCCATCAGTGAGGTTCGAGAGACCCAGTACTTC. Translating it yields CAISEVRETQYF.

This clonotype was seen a few times. The rearrangement joins TRBV18 to TRBJ2-7; D call uncertain. The CDR3 loop spans 15 amino acids. Germline loops: CDR1 KGHSH, CDR2 LQKENI. Trimming cost V 3 bases and J 7 bases, with 19 bases left between them. For the CDR3, the DNA is TGTGCCAGCTCACCGATGGGAACCTCCGATTATGAGCAGTACTTC. Encoded protein: CASSPMGTSDYEQYF.

This clonotype was seen at least ten times. This rearrangement joins TRBV4-1 to TRBJ2-1, with 14 bases matching TRBD2. V lost 2 bases, J lost 5 bases, and 11 bases stayed unmatched. CDR1 is MGHRA and CDR2 is YSYEKL in the germline V gene. The CDR3 contains 19 residues. CDR3 sequence: CASSQPRPKTSGRDNEQFF. CDR3 bases: TGCGCCAGCAGCCAACCTAGACCCAAGACTAGCGGGAGGGACAATGAGCAGTTCTTC.

The genes are TRBV12-3 or TRBV12-4 and TRBJ1-6, with TRBD1 matching over 7 bases. This CDR3 is 17 amino acids long. Germline trimming cut 1 base from V and 7 bases from J; bases unmatched to any gene: 10. This CDR3 reads CASSLGEWGTANSPLHF. The CDR3 DNA is TGTGCCAGCAGTTTAGGGGAATGGGGGACAGCCAATTCACCCCTCCACTTT.

This clonotype appeared many times. The chain recombines TRBV18 with TRBJ2-7; D gene unclear. The length of the CDR3 is 14 residues. CDR1 is KGHSH and CDR2 is LQKENI in the germline V gene. The V end lost 0 bases, the J end lost 2 bases, and 8 bases lay between the germline ends. Written as DNA, the CDR3 is TGTGCCAGCTCACCACCGACACCAACCTACGAGCAGTACTTC. Translated, it gives CASSPPTPTYEQYF.

This clonotype was counted a few times. The rearrangement uses TRBV6-2 or TRBV6-3 and TRBJ1-3; D ambiguous. The CDR3 runs to 15 residues. V was clipped by 6 bases and J by 0 bases, with 12 bases between them. Germline CDR1 and CDR2: MNHEY and SVGEGT. CDR3 sequence: CASRVGRTSGNTIYF. CDR3 sequence (DNA): TGTGCCAGCAGGGTCGGACGGACCTCTGGAAACACCATATATTTT.

This clonotype was picked up many times. The CDR3 DNA reads as TGTGCCACCAGTGATCCGACCGGGGAGCTGTTTTTT. As protein: CATSDPTGELFF. This chain joins TRBV24-1 and TRBJ2-2; D is unresolved. The CDR3 spans 12 residues. The germline gives CDR1 KGHDR, CDR2 SFDVKD. The V end lost 3 bases, the J end lost 5 bases, and 3 bases lay between the germline ends.

This clonotype was observed a handful of times. V and J are TRBV28 and TRBJ1-2; TRBD1 is a possible D gene (5 bases). V shed 1 base and J shed 3 bases, with 9 bases lying between them. The CDR3 is made up of 14 amino acids. Germline CDR1 is MDHEN and CDR2 is SYDVKM. The CDR3 coding sequence is TGTGCCAGCAGTTTATCGACCAGGGACTATGGCTACACCTTC. This encodes CASSLSTRDYGYTF.

This clonotype was recorded many times. V usage is TRBV13 and J usage is TRBJ2-5; D gene unclear. The CDR3 loop spans 13 amino acids. Trimming left V 0 bases short and J 5 bases short, with 7 bases between. Germline V gene sequence: CDR1 PRHDT, CDR2 FYEKMQ (reference sequence). The CDR3 bases are TGTGCCAGCAGCTTAGGATCCGCGGAGACCCAGTACTTC. This codes for CASSLGSAETQYF.

This clonotype was found many times. The V call is TRBV12-3 or TRBV12-4, the J call TRBJ2-2; maybe TRBD1 (5 bases). V lost 4 bases and J 2 bases, leaving 8 bases between the germline ends. The CDR3 contains 14 residues. The CDR3 loop reads CASSYDSNTGELFF. CDR3 nucleotide sequence: TGTGCCAGCAGTTACGACAGCAACACCGGGGAGCTGTTTTTT.

J is TRBJ1-2 and V is TRBV7-2; D is uncertain. Per germline, CDR1 SGHTA and CDR2 FQGNSA. The CDR3 is 16 residues long. Trimming cost V 0 bases and J 4 bases, with 15 bases left between them. The CDR3 coding sequence is TGTGCCAGCAGCTTAGCGTACCAGGCTGTTGGCTATGGCTACACCTTC. Amino acid sequence: CASSLAYQAVGYGYTF.

This clonotype came up a few times. The V gene is TRBV7-3, the J gene TRBJ2-1; 10 positions agree with TRBD2. CDR1 and CDR2 from the germline V gene are SGHTA and FQGTGA. This CDR3 contains 15 residues. With V trimmed by 5 bases and J by 2 bases, 3 bases remained unmatched. CDR3 nucleotides: TGTGCCAGCAGCCCCGGGACTAGCGCCTACAATGAGCAGTTCTTC. It encodes CASSPGTSAYNEQFF.

This clonotype was counted at least ten times. The chain carries TRBV7-9 and TRBJ2-5, with D possibly matching TRBD1 (7 bases). The CDR3 spans 14 residues. With 5 bases removed from V and 3 bases from J, the gap between germline ends came to 13 bases. Germline CDR1 reads SEHNR; CDR2 reads FQNEAQ (reference sequence). The CDR3 loop reads CASSAGGQKETQYF. The CDR3 nucleotides are TGTGCCAGCAGCGCCGGGGGACAGAAAGAGACCCAGTACTTC.

Only a few counts were recorded for this clonotype. The chain combines TRBV6-6 with TRBJ2-1, with D possibly being TRBD2 (5 bases). V shed 6 bases and J shed 0 bases, with 15 bases lying between them. This CDR3 has 16 residues. Per germline, CDR1 MNHNY and CDR2 SVGAGI (reference sequence). The CDR3 DNA reads as TGTGCCAGCAGCCCGGACTCAACGAGCTCCTACAATGAGCAGTTCTTC. Its translation: CASSPDSTSSYNEQFF.

By share, this clonotype ranks as medium-sized. V and J are TRBV30 and TRBJ1-1; perhaps TRBD1 as D (6 bases). V was pared by 3 bases and J by 0 bases, with 14 bases between. This CDR3 spans 15 amino acids. CDR1 and CDR2 (germline): GTSNPN, SVGIG (reference sequence). CDR3 residues: CAWRGQNYLNTEAFF. The CDR3 DNA reads as TGTGCCTGGAGAGGACAGAACTACCTGAACACTGAAGCTTTCTTT.

The chain has TRBV6-5 and TRBJ2-7, with 10 bases fitting TRBD1. V gave up 5 bases and J gave up 2 bases; unmatched junction bases: 6. The germline CDR1 and CDR2 sequences are MNHEY and SVGAGI. This CDR3 has 15 residues. This CDR3 reads CASSNTGTGAYEQYF. The CDR3 nucleotides are TGTGCCAGCAGTAACACCGGGACAGGGGCCTACGAGCAGTACTTC.

J is TRBJ1-2 and V is TRBV7-9; no clear D. Germline assignment: CDR1 SEHNR and CDR2 FQNEAQ (reference sequence). With 3 bases removed from V and 8 bases from J, the gap between germline ends came to 13 bases. The CDR3 sequence is 13 residues long. CDR3: CASSFPDRGGYTF. In DNA form, the CDR3 reads TGTGCCAGCAGCTTCCCCGACCGAGGGGGCTACACCTTC.

The rearrangement links TRBV6-5 to TRBJ2-1; the D is unclear. CDR1 is MNHEY and CDR2 is SVGAGI in the germline V gene. Trimming stripped 5 bases from V and 2 bases from J, with 10 bases between. The CDR3 totals 14 residues. The CDR3, as DNA: TGTGCCAGCAGTCTTAGAGCCACCTACAATGAGCAGTTCTTC. Protein sequence: CASSLRATYNEQFF.

This clonotype was seen repeatedly, ten times or more. The chain carries TRBV29-1 and TRBJ2-1; perhaps TRBD1 as D (5 bases). Germline V CDR1 and CDR2: SQVTM, ANQGSEA. This CDR3 has 16 amino acids. V lost 5 bases to trimming and J lost 4 bases, with 21 bases between them. The CDR3 sequence is CSVCPPLGPKYNEQFF. The DNA for the CDR3 is TGCAGCGTTTGTCCGCCGCTGGGGCCAAAATACAATGAGCAGTTCTTC.

This clonotype was seen at least ten times. For the CDR3, the DNA is TGTGCCAGCAGTGCTACCGTGGTAGCCGCGAACACCGGGGAGCTGTTTTTT. As protein: CASSATVVAANTGELFF. The chain combines TRBV28 with TRBJ2-2; D ambiguous. The germline V gene encodes CDR1 MDHEN and CDR2 SYDVKM. The CDR3 totals 17 residues. Trimming cost V 5 bases and J 0 bases, with 16 bases left between them.

This chain connects TRBV6-6 to TRBJ1-1; 11 nucleotides match TRBD1. The CDR3 is 16 amino acids. CDR1 and CDR2 from the germline V gene are MNHNY and SVGAGI (reference sequence). V was clipped by 0 bases and J by 6 bases; unmatched bases: 6. CDR3 sequence reads: CASSYSADRGRSEAFF. The CDR3, as DNA: TGTGCCAGCAGTTACTCCGCGGACAGGGGGCGATCTGAAGCTTTCTTT.

This clonotype was detected only a few times. The CDR3 sequence is CSVGQGWGEQYF. CDR3 DNA sequence: TGCAGCGTGGGACAGGGATGGGGCGAGCAGTACTTC. The V and J genes are TRBV29-1 and TRBJ2-7; 9 bases map to TRBD1. Per the germline V gene, CDR1 is SQVTM and CDR2 is ANQGSEA. Unmatched junction bases numbered 6, after V lost 6 bases and J lost 6 bases. The CDR3 contains 12 residues.

This clonotype was seen a few times. The J gene is TRBJ1-2, the V gene TRBV14; D call uncertain. The CDR3 runs 15 residues. Trimming took off 0 bases at V and 8 bases at J, with 16 bases between the two ends. Germline CDR1 and CDR2: SGHDN and FVKESK. The CDR3 bases are TGTGCCAGCAGCCAAGACATGGTGGGGTATGTCGGCTACACCTTC. Its protein is CASSQDMVGYVGYTF. Full variable domain (outside the CDR3, taken from reference TRBV14 and TRBJ1-2): EAGVTQFPSHSVIEKGQTVTLRCDPISGHDNLYWYRRVMGKEIKFLLHFVKESKQDESGMPNNRFLAERTGGTYSTLKVQPAELEDSGVYFCASSQDMVGYVGYTFGSGTRLTVV.